These 10 T cell receptor beta chains came from one sample sequenced in a study of radiotherapy plus CTLA-4 blockade in lung cancer. Assay: immunoSEQ multiplex PCR; the TCRdb copy retains only in-frame clones and omits some. The repertoire includes roughly 130,000 clones, more than 80% of them detected once, and roughly 7% sits in the top ten. The sample in question was peripheral blood, obtained from a patient treated with radiotherapy plus ipilimumab. The receptors here all came from a human donor with non-small cell lung cancer that progressed on radiotherapy plus ipilimumab.

V gene TRBV7-3 combines with J gene TRBJ2-5, with 10 bases fitting TRBD2. This CDR3 is 15 amino acids long. Germline loops: CDR1 SGHTA, CDR2 FQGTGA. J gave up 4 bases and V 4 bases, and 6 bases lay outside the gene matches. The CDR3 reads CASSYLAGVAETQYF. The CDR3 nucleotides are TGTGCCAGCAGCTATCTAGCGGGAGTAGCAGAGACCCAGTACTTC. The full variable domain, rest sourced from reference TRBV7-3 and TRBJ2-5, is GAGVSQTPSNKVTEKGKYVELRCDPISGHTALYWYRQSLGQGPEFLIYFQGTGAADDSGLPNDRFFAVRPEGSVSTLKIQRTERGDSAVYLCASSYLAGVAETQYFGPGTRLLVL.

The chain carries TRBV30 and TRBJ2-3; D is uncertain. Germline V gene lookup returns CDR1 GTSNPN and CDR2 SVGIG (reference sequence). Trimming stripped 1 base from V and 5 bases from J, with 4 bases between. This CDR3 contains 11 residues. In DNA, the CDR3 is TGTGCCTGGAGTGCCAAAGATACGCAGTATTTT. This encodes CAWSAKDTQYF.

This clone was picked up one time. This chain uses TRBV5-6 with TRBJ2-1; 12 bases fit TRBD2. The CDR3 length is 17 residues. V trimming: 4 bases; J trimming: 5 bases; junction bases outside the gene matches: 10. From germline, CDR1 is SGHDT and CDR2 YYEEEE. CDR3 in DNA: TGTGCCAGCAGCGGGTGGACTAGCGGGGTGACAAACAATGAGCAGTTCTTC. Protein product: CASSGWTSGVTNNEQFF. Variable domain in full (rest from reference TRBV5-6 and TRBJ2-1): DAGVTQSPTHLIKTRGQQVTLRCSPKSGHDTVSWYQQALGQGPQFIFQYYEEEERQRGNFPDRFSGHQFPNYSSELNVNALLLGDSALYLCASSGWTSGVTNNEQFFGPGTRLTVL.

This rearrangement joins TRBV5-1 to TRBJ2-2; D ambiguous. CDR1 and CDR2 (germline): SGHRS, YFSETQ. V lost 2 bases, J lost 3 bases, and 2 bases lay in between. This CDR3 has 12 residues. The CDR3 sequence is CASSFDTGELFF. CDR3 coding DNA: TGCGCCAGCAGCTTTGACACCGGGGAGCTGTTTTTT.

The rearrangement links TRBV7-3 to TRBJ2-1; 7 bases fit TRBD1. The CDR3 consists of 12 residues. Germline loops: CDR1 SGHTA, CDR2 FQGTGA. V was clipped by 5 bases and J by 10 bases; unmatched bases: 5. CDR3 coding DNA: TGTGCCAGCAGCCCGAGGGGGCGGGAGCAGTTCTTC. Residues: CASSPRGREQFF.

V is TRBV7-8 and J is TRBJ2-1; TRBD2 agrees at 11 bases. The CDR3 covers 17 residues. Germline CDR1 reads SGHVS; CDR2 reads FQNEAQ. Unmatched junction bases numbered 12, after V lost 6 bases and J lost 5 bases. The CDR3 DNA reads as TGTGCCAGCAGGAAGAGGGGGGGACTAGCGGATGACAATGAGCAGTTCTTC. Protein sequence: CASRKRGGLADDNEQFF.

The chain is built from TRBV6-6 and TRBJ2-2; tentatively, D is TRBD1 or TRBD2 (5 bases each). V was clipped by 7 bases and J by 1 base, with 16 bases between them. The germline V gene has CDR1 MNHNY and CDR2 SVGAGI (reference sequence). The CDR3 has 16 residues. The CDR3 sequence: CASIPRRAGNTGELFF. DNA for the CDR3: TGTGCCAGCATACCTCGCAGGGCGGGGAACACCGGGGAGCTGTTTTTT.

The gene calls are TRBV29-1 and TRBJ2-1; the D is unclear. V shed 5 bases and J shed 0 bases, with 11 bases lying between them. Germline V gives CDR1 SQVTM, CDR2 ANQGSEA. CDR3 length equals 14 residues. This chain's CDR3 is CSVLEVSSYNEQFF. The DNA for the CDR3 is TGCAGCGTTCTTGAGGTCAGCTCCTACAATGAGCAGTTCTTC.

The chain combines TRBV30 with TRBJ1-1, with 8 nucleotides matching TRBD1. Germline V gives CDR1 GTSNPN, CDR2 SVGIG (reference sequence). CDR3 length: 13 residues. Germline trimming cut 5 bases from V and 4 bases from J; bases unmatched to any gene: 6. Here the CDR3 DNA reads TGTGCCTGGCGGACAGGGCTGGCCACTGAAGCTTTCTTT. Protein sequence: CAWRTGLATEAFF.

The chain uses TRBV29-1 and TRBJ1-2, with TRBD1 matching 7 bases. The CDR3 totals 13 residues. In germline, CDR1 is SQVTM, CDR2 ANQGSEA. Trimming took 0 bases from V and 2 from J; bases not matched to a gene: 0. CDR3 bases: TGCAGCGTTGAAGACAGGGGGAACTATGGCTACACCTTC. Encoded protein: CSVEDRGNYGYTF.